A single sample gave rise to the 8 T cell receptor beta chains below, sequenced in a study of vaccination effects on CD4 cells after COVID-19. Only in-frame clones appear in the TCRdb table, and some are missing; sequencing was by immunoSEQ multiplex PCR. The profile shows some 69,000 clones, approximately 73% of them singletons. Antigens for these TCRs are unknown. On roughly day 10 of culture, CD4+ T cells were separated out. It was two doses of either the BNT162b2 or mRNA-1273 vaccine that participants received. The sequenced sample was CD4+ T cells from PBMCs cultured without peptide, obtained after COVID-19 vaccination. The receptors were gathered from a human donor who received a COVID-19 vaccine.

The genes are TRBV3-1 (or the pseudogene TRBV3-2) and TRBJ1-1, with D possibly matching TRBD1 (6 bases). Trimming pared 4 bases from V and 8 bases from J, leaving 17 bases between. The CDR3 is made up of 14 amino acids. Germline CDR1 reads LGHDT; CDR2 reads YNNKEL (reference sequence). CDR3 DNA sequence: TGTGCCAGCAGCCCAGCGGGGGGGCACCGGGAAGCTTTCTTT. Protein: CASSPAGGHREAFF.

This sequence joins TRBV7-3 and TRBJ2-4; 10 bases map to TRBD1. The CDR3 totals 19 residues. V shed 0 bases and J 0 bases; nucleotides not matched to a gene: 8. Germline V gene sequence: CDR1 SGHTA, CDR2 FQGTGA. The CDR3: CASSLTGQGSRPAKNIQYF. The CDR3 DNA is TGTGCCAGCAGCTTAACGGGACAGGGGTCCCGACCAGCCAAAAACATTCAGTACTTC.

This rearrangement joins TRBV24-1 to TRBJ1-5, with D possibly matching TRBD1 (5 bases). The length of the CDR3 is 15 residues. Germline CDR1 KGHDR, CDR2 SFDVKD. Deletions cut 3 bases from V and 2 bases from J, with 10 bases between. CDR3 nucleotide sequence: TGTGCCACCAGTGATCCAGGGTCCGGCAATCAGCCCCAGCATTTT. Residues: CATSDPGSGNQPQHF.

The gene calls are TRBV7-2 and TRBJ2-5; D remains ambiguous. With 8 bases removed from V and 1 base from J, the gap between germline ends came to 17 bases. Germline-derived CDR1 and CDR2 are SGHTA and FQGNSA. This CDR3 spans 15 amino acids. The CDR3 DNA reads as TGTGCCAGCGCCGACGGTGTTCTGGTCCAAGAGACCCAGTACTTC. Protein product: CASADGVLVQETQYF.

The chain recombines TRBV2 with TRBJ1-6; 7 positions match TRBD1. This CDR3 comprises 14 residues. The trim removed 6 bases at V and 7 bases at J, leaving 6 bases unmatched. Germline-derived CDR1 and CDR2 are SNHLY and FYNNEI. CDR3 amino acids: CASRVGTDNSPLHF. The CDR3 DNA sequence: TGTGCCAGCAGAGTCGGGACAGACAATTCACCCCTCCACTTT.

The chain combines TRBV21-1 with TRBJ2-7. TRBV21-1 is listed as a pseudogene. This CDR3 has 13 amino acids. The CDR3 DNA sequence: TGTGCCAGCAGCTCTCTCTGGGGCTACGAGCAGTACGTC. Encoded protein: CASSSLWGYEQYV.

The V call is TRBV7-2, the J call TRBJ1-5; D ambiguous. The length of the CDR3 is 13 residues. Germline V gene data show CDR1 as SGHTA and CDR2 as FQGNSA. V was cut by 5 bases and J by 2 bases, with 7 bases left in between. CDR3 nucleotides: TGTGCCAGCAGCCTTAGTGGCAATCAGCCCCAGCATTTT. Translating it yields CASSLSGNQPQHF. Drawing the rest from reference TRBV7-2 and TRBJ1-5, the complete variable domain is GAGVSQSPSNKVTEKGKDVELRCDPISGHTALYWYRQSLGQGLEFLIYFQGNSAPDKSGLPSDRFSAERTGGSVSTLTIQRTQQEDSAVYLCASSLSGNQPQHFGDGTRLSIL.

The CDR3: CASDGGNQPQHF. The CDR3 coding sequence is TGTGCCAGCGACGGAGGCAATCAGCCCCAGCATTTT. The chain uses TRBV6-5 and TRBJ1-5; D gene unclear. Germline loops: CDR1 MNHEY, CDR2 SVGAGI. There are 12 residues in the CDR3. V was clipped by 8 bases and J by 2 bases, with 7 bases between them.